This TCR beta chain comes out of a study of identical twins. Trimming cost V 8 bases and J 0 bases, with 17 bases left between them. The CDR3 extends over 16 amino acids. Using its own MiXCR run on the 5' RACE reads, TCRdb lists one record per CDR3 protein. This sample yields more than 400,000 distinct CDR3 sequences, of which around 15% are seen a single time; more than 0.4% belongs to the top ten. In this sample, this clonotype turned up many times. The same sample was also used in a study of yellow fever vaccine responses in identical twins.

The sequence derives from a woman aged 18 to 35 in good health. The chain combines TRBV12-3 or TRBV12-4 with TRBJ2-1; D is perhaps TRBD2 (5 bases). Sequenced sample: CD4+ T cells sorted from blood. The DNA of the CDR3 is TGTGCCAGCTCCCGGGGTGGGGAGAGCTCCTACAATGAGCAGTTCTTC. This encodes CASSRGGESSYNEQFF.